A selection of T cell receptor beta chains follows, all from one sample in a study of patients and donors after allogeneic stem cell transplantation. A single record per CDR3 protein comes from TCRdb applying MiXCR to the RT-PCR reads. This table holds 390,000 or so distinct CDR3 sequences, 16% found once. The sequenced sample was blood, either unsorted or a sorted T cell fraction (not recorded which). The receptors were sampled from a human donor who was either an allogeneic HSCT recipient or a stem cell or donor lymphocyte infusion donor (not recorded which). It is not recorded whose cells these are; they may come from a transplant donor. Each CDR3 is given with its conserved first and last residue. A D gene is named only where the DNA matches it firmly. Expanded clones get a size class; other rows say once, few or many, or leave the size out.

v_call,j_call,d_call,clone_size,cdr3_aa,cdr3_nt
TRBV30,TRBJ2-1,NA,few,CAWRPRGNEQFF,TGTGCCTGGAGACCTCGGGGGAATGAGCAGTTCTTC
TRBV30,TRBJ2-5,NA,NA,CAWTTLSGGPQETQYF,TGTGCCTGGACCACCCTAAGTGGGGGGCCCCAAGAGACCCAGTACTTC
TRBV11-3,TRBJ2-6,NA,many,CASSRPGANVLTF,TGTGCCAGCAGTAGACCTGGGGCCAACGTCCTGACTTTC
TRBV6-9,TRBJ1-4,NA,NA,CASSFEAGEPNEKLFF,TGTGCCAGCAGTTTTGAGGCGGGGGAACCCAATGAAAAACTGTTTTTT
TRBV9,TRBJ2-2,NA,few,CASSGTNRGARDGELFF,TGTGCCAGCAGCGGGACTAATCGGGGGGCCCGGGACGGGGAGCTGTTTTTT
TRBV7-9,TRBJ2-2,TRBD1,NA,CASSLEAGGDTGELFF,TGTGCCAGCAGCTTAGAGGCAGGGGGCGACACCGGGGAGCTGTTTTTT
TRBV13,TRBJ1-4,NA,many,CASSPTNEPEKLFF,TGTGCCAGCAGCCCTACCAACGAACCTGAAAAACTGTTTTTT
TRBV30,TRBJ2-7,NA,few,CAWSVRARERREQYF,TGTGCCTGGAGTGTACGGGCGCGAGAGCGCCGGGAGCAGTACTTC
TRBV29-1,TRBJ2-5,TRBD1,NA,CSVEDNRGKETQYF,TGCAGCGTTGAAGATAACAGGGGGAAGGAGACCCAGTACTTC
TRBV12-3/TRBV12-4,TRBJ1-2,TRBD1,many,CASSPGGNYGYTF,TGTGCCAGCAGCCCAGGGGGAAACTATGGCTACACCTTC
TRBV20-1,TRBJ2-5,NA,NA,CSASGSGGTQYF,TGCAGTGCTAGCGGTTCCGGGGGGACCCAGTACTTC
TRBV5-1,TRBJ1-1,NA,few,CASSTETGNTEAFF,TGCGCCAGCAGCACGGAAACAGGGAACACTGAAGCTTTCTTT
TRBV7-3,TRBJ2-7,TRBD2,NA,CASSLLAESYEQYF,TGTGCCAGCAGCTTACTAGCGGAATCCTACGAGCAGTACTTC
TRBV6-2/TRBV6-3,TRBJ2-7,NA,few,CASSYKETSYEQYF,TGTGCCAGCAGTTACAAGGAGACTTCCTACGAGCAGTACTTC
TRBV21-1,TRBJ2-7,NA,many,CASSKGGPYYEQYF,TGTGCCAGCAGCAAAGGGGGCCCTTACTACGAGCAGTACTTC
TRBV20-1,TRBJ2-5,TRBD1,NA,CSARGTGGQETQYF,TGCAGTGCTAGAGGGACAGGGGGCCAAGAGACCCAGTACTTC
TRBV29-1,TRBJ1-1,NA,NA,CSIRAGYTEAFF,TGCAGCATAAGAGCAGGGTACACTGAAGCTTTCTTT
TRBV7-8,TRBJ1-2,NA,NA,CASSLVTGIYGYTF,TGTGCCAGCAGCTTAGTAACAGGGATCTATGGCTACACCTTC
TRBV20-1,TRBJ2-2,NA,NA,CSARDEDSPRNTGELFF,TGCAGTGCTAGAGACGAGGACAGCCCCCGCAACACCGGGGAGCTGTTTTTT
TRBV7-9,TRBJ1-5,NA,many,CASSRTNQPQHF,TGTGCCAGCAGCCGAACCAATCAGCCCCAGCATTTT
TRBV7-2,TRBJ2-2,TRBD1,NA,CASMAGTGRLNTGELFF,TGTGCCAGCATGGCCGGGACAGGGCGTTTGAACACCGGGGAGCTGTTTTTT
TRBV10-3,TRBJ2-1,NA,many,CAISGLNEQFF,TGTGCCATCAGTGGACTCAATGAGCAGTTCTTC
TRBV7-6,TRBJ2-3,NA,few,CASSLDGVNTDTQYF,TGTGCCAGCAGCCTTGACGGAGTTAACACAGATACGCAGTATTTT
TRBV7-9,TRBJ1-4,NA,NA,CASSFEGTNEKLFF,TGTGCCAGCAGCTTTGAGGGTACTAATGAAAAACTGTTTTTT
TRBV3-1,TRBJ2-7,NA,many,CASSQDRLYEQYF,TGTGCCAGCAGCCAAGACCGCCTTTACGAGCAGTACTTC
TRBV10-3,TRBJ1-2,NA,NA,CAISESNRPGGYTF,TGTGCCATCAGTGAGTCGAACAGACCGGGTGGCTACACCTTC
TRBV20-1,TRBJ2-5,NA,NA,CSAPERATQETQYF,TGCAGTGCTCCCGAGAGGGCTACGCAAGAGACCCAGTACTTC
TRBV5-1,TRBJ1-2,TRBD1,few,CASSVDRSNYGYTF,TGCGCCAGCAGCGTGGACAGGAGTAACTATGGCTACACCTTC
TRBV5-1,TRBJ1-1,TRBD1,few,CASSFQQGSEAFF,TGCGCCAGCAGCTTTCAACAGGGGAGTGAAGCTTTCTTT
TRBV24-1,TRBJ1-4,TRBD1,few,CATSDPPGQGDEKLFF,TGTGCCACCAGTGATCCACCGGGACAGGGGGATGAAAAACTGTTTTTT
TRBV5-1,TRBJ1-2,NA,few,CASSSRQGIYGYTF,TGCGCCAGCAGCTCGCGGCAGGGGATCTATGGCTACACCTTC
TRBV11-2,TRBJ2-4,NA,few,CASSPRVGSEAAKNIQYF,TGTGCCAGCAGCCCACGGGTTGGCTCGGAGGCAGCCAAAAACATTCAGTACTTC
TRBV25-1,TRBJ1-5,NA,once,CASSESRGPQHF,TGTGCCAGCAGTGAATCCCGAGGGCCCCAGCATTTT
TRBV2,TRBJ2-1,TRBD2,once,CASRVLAGGPREQFF,TGTGCCAGCAGGGTACTAGCGGGGGGGCCCCGGGAGCAGTTCTTC
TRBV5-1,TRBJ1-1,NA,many,CASSLEGGVTEAFF,TGCGCCAGCAGCTTGGAGGGGGGAGTCACTGAAGCTTTCTTT
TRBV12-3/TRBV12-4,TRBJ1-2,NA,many,CASSLPRPSNYGYTF,TGTGCCAGCAGTTTACCCCGACCCTCTAACTATGGCTACACCTTC
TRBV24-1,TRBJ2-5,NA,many,CATQLGKTQYF,TGTGCCACTCAGCTCGGGAAGACCCAGTACTTC
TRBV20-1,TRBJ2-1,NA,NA,CSARAYNEQFF,TGCAGTGCTAGAGCCTACAATGAGCAGTTCTTC
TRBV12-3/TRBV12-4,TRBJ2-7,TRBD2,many,CASSRGLAGVTEQYF,TGTGCCAGCAGCCGGGGACTAGCGGGAGTTACCGAGCAGTACTTC
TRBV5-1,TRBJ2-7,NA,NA,CASSAGSSYEQYF,TGTGCCAGCAGTGCCGGGAGCTCCTACGAGCAGTACTTC
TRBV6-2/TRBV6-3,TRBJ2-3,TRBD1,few,CASSSGQGSTDTQYF,TGTGCCAGCAGCTCTGGACAGGGAAGCACAGATACGCAGTATTTT
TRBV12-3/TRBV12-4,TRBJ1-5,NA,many,CASRGMENQPQHF,TGTGCCAGCAGAGGGATGGAGAATCAGCCCCAGCATTTT
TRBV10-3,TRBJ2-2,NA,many,CATEITNTGELFF,TGTGCCACCGAGATAACGAACACCGGGGAGCTGTTTTTT
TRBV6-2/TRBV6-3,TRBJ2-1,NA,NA,CASSYSASGSNEQFF,TGTGCCAGCAGTTACTCCGCGTCTGGTTCAAATGAGCAGTTCTTC
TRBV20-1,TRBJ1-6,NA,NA,CSAYTGFAYNSPLHF,TGCAGTGCCTACACAGGGTTCGCCTATAATTCACCCCTCCACTTT